These 16 T cell receptor beta chains were sequenced from one sample in a study of spatial heterogeneity in lung cancer. In TCRdb, the 5' RACE reads were re-called with MiXCR into one record per CDR3 protein. This sample yields some 100,000 distinct CDR3 sequences, of which over 9.5% are seen a single time; more than 40% belongs to the top ten. The time point denotes: sample taken at primary tumor resection. TCRs were sequenced from unsorted whole RNA of tumor, nontumor lung or PBMC. This sample comprised PBMCs, obtained at surgery. These receptors were obtained from a male donor with early-stage non-small cell lung cancer.

In DNA form, the CDR3 reads TGTGCCAGCAGCCACTCCGGCGGTACCGGGGAGCTGTTTTTT. Protein sequence: CASSHSGGTGELFF. The rearrangement links TRBV7-3 to TRBJ2-2; D gene uncertain. V was cut by 5 bases and J by 5 bases, with 12 bases left in between. Germline V gene lookup returns CDR1 SGHTA and CDR2 FQGTGA. CDR3 size: 14 residues.

The chain couples TRBV4-2 to TRBJ1-4; D not resolved. The ends were cut back, 0 bases at V and 6 bases at J, with 8 bases in the middle. The V gene's germline CDR1 is LGHNA and CDR2 YNFKEQ. This CDR3 is 14 amino acids long. CDR3 sequence reads: CASSQDGRYEKLFF. Written as DNA, the CDR3 is TGTGCCAGCAGCCAAGACGGGCGGTATGAAAAACTGTTTTTT.

The chain employs TRBV20-1 and TRBJ2-5; D perhaps matches TRBD2 (7 bases). The germline gives CDR1 DFQATT, CDR2 SNEGSKA (reference sequence). CDR3 length equals 13 residues. V was trimmed by 3 bases and J by 4 bases, leaving 12 bases between them. CDR3 region: CSASRGGAETQYF. DNA of the CDR3: TGCAGTGCTAGTAGAGGGGGGGCAGAGACCCAGTACTTC.

This clonotype came up a few times. The chain couples TRBV29-1 to TRBJ2-7; D is possibly TRBD1 or TRBD2 (5 bases each). Between the trimmed V and J ends, which lost 4 bases and 2 bases, there was a span of 6 bases. The CDR3 length is 11 residues. Germline CDR1 SQVTM, CDR2 ANQGSEA. Here the CDR3 DNA reads TGCAGCGTTGGGGGGACCTACGAGCAGTACTTC. Protein: CSVGGTYEQYF.

The chain carries TRBV29-1 and TRBJ1-6; perhaps TRBD1 as D (5 bases). Germline V gene lookup returns CDR1 SQVTM and CDR2 ANQGSEA. Trimming stripped 1 base from V and 5 bases from J, with 15 bases between. The CDR3 loop spans 16 amino acids. The CDR3 spells CSVEVGPVADNSPLHF. CDR3 coding DNA: TGCAGCGTTGAAGTGGGGCCAGTCGCCGATAATTCACCCCTCCACTTT.

This clonotype was observed a few times. The chain is built from TRBV30 and TRBJ1-2; D is uncertain. V was pared by 3 bases and J by 7 bases, with 15 bases between. This CDR3 is 13 amino acids long. Germline assignment: CDR1 GTSNPN and CDR2 SVGIG (reference sequence). CDR3 in amino acids: CAWRVGNEVGYTF. CDR3 coding DNA: TGTGCCTGGAGGGTCGGGAATGAAGTTGGCTACACCTTC.

This chain joins TRBV5-1 and TRBJ2-1; D is ambiguous. V dropped 0 bases and J dropped 6 bases, with 10 bases sitting between them. CDR1 and CDR2 from the germline V gene are SGHRS and YFSETQ. CDR3 size: 14 residues. The CDR3 DNA is TGCGCCAGCAGCTTGGATCGGATTAGCAATGAGCAGTTCTTC. Translated, it gives CASSLDRISNEQFF. The complete variable domain, with remaining parts taken from reference TRBV5-1 and TRBJ2-1, reads KAGVTQTPRYLIKTRGQQVTLSCSPISGHRSVSWYQQTPGQGLQFLFEYFSETQRNKGNFPGRFSGRQFSNSRSEMNVSTLELGDSALYLCASSLDRISNEQFFGPGTRLTVL.

This clonotype was detected only a few times. The chain employs TRBV9 and TRBJ2-7, with D perhaps being TRBD1 or TRBD2 (5 bases each). Germline V gene sequence: CDR1 SGDLS, CDR2 YYNGEE. Trimming took 3 bases from V and 4 from J, leaving 14 bases between them. There are 14 residues in the CDR3. This CDR3 is CASSAGQGGYEQYF. The CDR3 nucleotides are TGTGCCAGCAGCGCTGGACAAGGCGGGTACGAGCAGTACTTC.

This clonotype was counted many times. The V and J genes are TRBV7-2 and TRBJ1-6; D is perhaps TRBD1 (6 bases). The CDR3 loop spans 16 amino acids. Trimming removed 5 bases from V and 5 bases from J, with 16 bases in between. CDR1 SGHTA and CDR2 FQGNSA come from the germline V gene. CDR3 sequence reads: CASSPWTVSNNSPLHF. The CDR3 region has the DNA TGTGCCAGCAGCCCGTGGACAGTATCGAATAATTCACCCCTCCACTTT.

There are a few counts of this clonotype. This chain joins TRBV25-1 and TRBJ2-7, with 7 bases that match TRBD1. The V segment lost 8 bases and the J segment 0 bases; nucleotides outside the gene matches: 4. In germline, CDR1 is MGHDK, CDR2 SYGVNS. CDR3 size: 13 residues. The CDR3, as DNA: TGTGCCAGCTTTGACAGGGCCTCCTACGAGCAGTACTTC. This encodes CASFDRASYEQYF.

This clonotype was found many times. This chain uses TRBV27 with TRBJ1-2, with a possible D match to TRBD1 (5 bases). The CDR3 consists of 14 residues. Germline V gene data show CDR1 as MNHEY and CDR2 as SMNVEV (reference sequence). Trimming removed 2 bases from V and 5 bases from J, with 12 bases in between. In DNA form, the CDR3 reads TGTGCCAGCAGTTTAACTGGTGGGACGTATGGCTACACCTTC. Protein product: CASSLTGGTYGYTF.

The V call is TRBV6-2 or TRBV6-3, the J call TRBJ1-5, with 7 nucleotides matching TRBD1. Per germline, CDR1 MNHEY and CDR2 SVGEGT. The junction had 8 bases not matched to a gene; V was cut back by 2 bases and J by 7 bases. The CDR3 is made up of 15 amino acids. The CDR3 spells CASSYLGTDRQPQHF. The CDR3 DNA reads TGTGCCAGCAGTTACCTGGGGACAGACAGACAGCCCCAGCATTTT.

The V call is TRBV20-1, the J call TRBJ2-7, with D perhaps given as TRBD1 or TRBD2 (5 bases each). V lost 3 bases to trimming and J lost 0 bases, with 15 bases between them. CDR1 and CDR2 from the germline V gene are DFQATT and SNEGSKA (reference sequence). The CDR3 is 15 residues long. The CDR3 loop is CSARIRDGSSYEQYF. The CDR3 nucleotides read TGCAGTGCTAGGATCCGGGACGGTAGCTCCTACGAGCAGTACTTC.

The chain employs TRBV4-2 and TRBJ1-3, with D maybe TRBD1 (6 bases). The CDR3 has 17 amino acids. The germline V gene has CDR1 LGHNA and CDR2 YNFKEQ. V lost 0 bases and J 3 bases, leaving 15 bases between the germline ends. The CDR3 nucleotides are TGTGCCAGCAGCCAAGATCCACCAGGGGAAGATGGAAACACCATATATTTT. Protein sequence: CASSQDPPGEDGNTIYF.

This clonotype was observed a few times. The chain is built from TRBV9 and TRBJ2-2; D may be TRBD1 (6 bases). V gave up 4 bases and J gave up 0 bases, with 10 bases separating them. There are 15 residues in the CDR3. Per germline, CDR1 SGDLS and CDR2 YYNGEE. DNA for the CDR3: TGTGCCAGCAGCCAGGGGACATCGAACACCGGGGAGCTGTTTTTT. Its protein is CASSQGTSNTGELFF. The variable domain in full, with the rest retrieved from reference TRBV9 and TRBJ2-2, is DSGVTQTPKHLITATGQRVTLRCSPRSGDLSVYWYQQSLDQGLQFLIQYYNGEERAKGNILERFSAQQFPDLHSELNLSSLELGDSALYFCASSQGTSNTGELFFGEGSRLTVL.

This clonotype was picked up a small number of times. The chain joins TRBV20-1 to TRBJ1-5; D might be TRBD1 (6 bases). Germline loops: CDR1 DFQATT, CDR2 SNEGSKA (reference sequence). The V and J ends lost 0 bases and 4 bases respectively, with 10 bases between them. There are 14 residues in the CDR3. CDR3 nucleotides: TGCAGTGCTAGAGATCCTAGGGGGAATCAGCCCCAGCATTTT. It codes for CSARDPRGNQPQHF.